What follows describes a single T cell receptor (beta chain). V dropped 3 bases and J dropped 5 bases, with 7 bases sitting between them. CDR1 KGHSH and CDR2 LQKENI come from the germline V gene. The CDR3 extends over 13 amino acids. Authors' data handling: From reference gene primer amplification, estimates of nucleated cell counts were derived. Libraries were prepared by immunoSEQ multiplex PCR; TCRdb keeps only in-frame clonotypes and omits some of them. From that table come the V and J calls and clone size; the DNA was used to work out D and trimming. The table records about 180,000 clones, 80% of them present only once. This sample is part of a study of blood T cell repertoires in COVID-19. Study information: The United States, Italy and Spain were the sources of the acute and convalescent COVID-19 samples. Nucleic acid was either cDNA or gDNA, and it came from T cells, B-cell-depleted T cells, or PBMCs.

The V call is TRBV18, the J call TRBJ1-4; D unclear. Source material: peripheral blood. The sequence was obtained from a man between 70 and 80 years old with active or convalescent COVID-19. The CDR3 bases are TGTGCCAGCTCACCGTACGGGAATGAAAAACTGTTTTTT. Its translation is CASSPYGNEKLFF.